This T cell receptor beta chain appears in the sequencing data of a study of CD8 T cells in ankylosing spondylitis. Study observations and caveats: A TCR beta motif made of about 8 highly homologous variants seemed typical of ankylosing spondylitis blood. Matched synovial fluid from ankylosing spondylitis patients was reported to be enriched for disease-linked clones.

The CDR3 spans 21 residues. The V end lost 0 bases, the J end lost 2 bases, and 26 bases lay between the germline ends. In making TCR beta libraries, quantitative 5'-RACE with molecular barcodes was used. A single record per CDR3 protein comes from TCRdb applying MiXCR to the 5' RACE reads. The sample carries under 950,000 distinct CDR3 sequences, 15% to 20% recorded once. This clonotype appeared many times. As yet, its antigen is unknown. The sequenced sample consisted of blood, either unsorted or a sorted T cell fraction (not recorded which). This TCR derives from a male donor with ankylosing spondylitis. The chain is built from TRBV12-3 or TRBV12-4 and TRBJ2-1; D is perhaps TRBD1 or TRBD2 (5 bases each). CDR3 region: CASSLAGDGGWGRLPYNEQFF. The CDR3 bases are TGTGCCAGCAGTTTAGCCGGGGATGGGGGTTGGGGCCGACTACCCTACAATGAGCAGTTCTTC.